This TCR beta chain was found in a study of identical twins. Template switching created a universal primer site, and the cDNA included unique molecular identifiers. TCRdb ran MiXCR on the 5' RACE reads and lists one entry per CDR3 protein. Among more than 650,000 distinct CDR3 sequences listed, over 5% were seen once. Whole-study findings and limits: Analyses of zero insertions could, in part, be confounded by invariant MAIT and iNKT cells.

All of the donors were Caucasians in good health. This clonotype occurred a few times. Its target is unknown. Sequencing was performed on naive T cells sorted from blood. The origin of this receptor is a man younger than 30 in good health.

The CDR3 region has the DNA TGCAGCGTTGATTGGCCCTCTGGGGCCAACGTCCTGACTTTC. Its translation is CSVDWPSGANVLTF. This rearrangement joins TRBV29-1 to TRBJ2-6, with unresolved D. Trimming stripped 3 bases from V and 0 bases from J, with 6 bases between. From germline, CDR1 is SQVTM and CDR2 ANQGSEA. CDR3 length: 14 residues.